What follows are 13 T cell receptor beta chains derived from one specimen sequenced in a study of metastatic and nonmetastatic thyroid tumors. MiXCR was used by TCRdb to re-call the PCR reads. The sample holds over 65,000 clones; about an eighth are singletons and the top ten take roughly 10%. None of the patients had undergone any treatment ahead of thyroid surgery. The sequenced sample was tumor tissue. The receptors derive from a female donor with papillary thyroid cancer or a benign thyroid nodule (not recorded which). Some clones in this sample may be carry-over from other donors' samples.

This clone was seen just once. A much larger clone lies a single base off, so this may be a read error. V is TRBV20-1 and J is TRBJ2-1, with D maybe TRBD1 (5 bases). The CDR3 has 15 residues. V lost 0 bases and J lost 9, with 18 bases in between. Germline V gene sequence: CDR1 DFQATT, CDR2 SNEGSKA (reference sequence). The CDR3 DNA is TGCAGTGCTAGAGATAGGGGCACCTACCGGGTTGAGCAGTTCTTC. This translates into CSARDRGTYRVEQFF.

A single count supports this clone. The chain combines TRBV30 with TRBJ2-7; D perhaps matches TRBD1 (6 bases). The germline V gene has CDR1 GTSNPN and CDR2 SVGIG (reference sequence). The CDR3 is 13 residues long. CDR3 sequence: CAWSGYRDDEQYF. In DNA, the CDR3 is TGTGCATGGTCCGGATACAGGGACGACGAGCAGTACTTC.

As for this clone: The same CDR3 also results from other DNA sequences found in this sample. The gene calls are TRBV7-2 and TRBJ2-5; possible D gene TRBD2, 6 bases. Deletions cut 2 bases from V and 5 bases from J, with 24 bases between. In germline, CDR1 is SGHTA, CDR2 FQGNSA. This CDR3 contains 18 residues. The CDR3 DNA follows: TGTGCCAGCAGCTTATCGAGGGTTTTAAGAGGTGGGGGGGAGACCCAGTACTTC. This translates into CASSLSRVLRGGGETQYF. Complete variable domain (other parts from reference TRBV7-2 and TRBJ2-5): GAGVSQSPSNKVTEKGKDVELRCDPISGHTALYWYRQSLGQGLEFLIYFQGNSAPDKSGLPSDRFSAERTGGSVSTLTIQRTQQEDSAVYLCASSLSRVLRGGGETQYFGPGTRLLVL.

This clone has a count of ten or more. The chain carries TRBV28 and TRBJ1-1; 9 nucleotides match TRBD1. This CDR3 is 15 amino acids long. The junction had 11 bases not matched to a gene; V was cut back by 5 bases and J by 7 bases. The germline V gene encodes CDR1 MDHEN and CDR2 SYDVKM. The CDR3 DNA sequence: TGTGCCAGCAGTACTCCTCGACAGGGGGTAGGTGAAGCTTTCTTT. It is translated as CASSTPRQGVGEAFF.

This clone occurred many times. The rearrangement uses TRBV7-9 and TRBJ1-1, with D tentatively TRBD1 (6 bases). The germline gives CDR1 SEHNR, CDR2 FQNEAQ (reference sequence). This CDR3 is 12 amino acids long. Trimming cost V 8 bases and J 1 base, with 8 bases left between them. The CDR3 sequence is CASGGANTEAFF. The DNA of the CDR3 is TGTGCCAGCGGGGGGGCGAACACTGAAGCTTTCTTT.

This clone was counted many times. The chain carries TRBV24-1 and TRBJ2-1; 7 nucleotides line up with TRBD1. Germline CDR1 is KGHDR and CDR2 is SFDVKD. The junction had 6 bases not matched to a gene; V was cut back by 8 bases and J by 0 bases. The CDR3 spans 15 residues. The CDR3 nucleotides are TGTGCCACCACCGCAGGGGGTAGCTCCTACAATGAGCAGTTCTTC. This translates into CATTAGGSSYNEQFF.

This clone was picked up many times. The chain uses TRBV9 and TRBJ2-1; possibly TRBD2 for D (6 bases). CDR3 size: 16 residues. Trimming removed 0 bases at V and 5 bases at J, with 15 bases between. The germline V gene encodes CDR1 SGDLS and CDR2 YYNGEE. The CDR3 DNA sequence: TGTGCCAGCAGCGTAGCTTGGGACTTGAGAGACAATGAGCAGTTCTTC. This sequence encodes CASSVAWDLRDNEQFF.

This clone was seen repeatedly, ten times or more. The chain combines TRBV15 with TRBJ2-3; D is unresolved. Looked up from germline, CDR1 is LNHNV and CDR2 is YYDKDF (reference sequence). With 5 bases removed from V and 4 bases from J, the gap between germline ends came to 7 bases. The CDR3 totals 12 residues. The CDR3 reads CATSSTPDTQYF. As DNA, the CDR3 is TGTGCCACCAGCTCCACCCCAGATACGCAGTATTTT. Variable domain in full (rest from reference TRBV15 and TRBJ2-3): DAMVIQNPRYQVTQFGKPVTLSCSQTLNHNVMYWYQQKSSQAPKLLFHYYDKDFNNEADTPDNFQSRRPNTSFCFLDIRSPGLGDTAMYLCATSSTPDTQYFGPGTRLTVL.

This clone came up once. A much larger clone is a single base away; this may be a read error. This CDR3 is CASRLYVTDTQYF. CDR3 nucleotides: TGCGCCAGCAGATTGTATGTCACAGATACGCAGTATTTT. The gene calls are TRBV5-1 and TRBJ2-3; D gene ambiguous. The CDR3 is 13 amino acids. V dropped 5 bases and J dropped 2 bases, with 9 bases sitting between them. CDR1 is SGHRS, CDR2 YFSETQ, per germline.

This clone was seen at least ten times. This chain uses TRBV27 with TRBJ1-2, with 8 positions matching TRBD1. After removal of 9 bases from V and 8 bases from J, the junction contained 14 bases not matched to a gene. The CDR3 covers 14 residues. Germline V gene sequence: CDR1 MNHEY, CDR2 SMNVEV (reference sequence). The CDR3 nucleotides are TGTGCCAGTTCTATGATGCAGGGGGCGGGAGGCTACACCTTC. Protein: CASSMMQGAGGYTF.

The sample holds many counts of this clone. The chain is built from TRBV5-1 and TRBJ2-6, with D possibly matching TRBD2 (5 bases). This CDR3 has 15 residues. The V and J ends lost 2 bases and 0 bases respectively, with 6 bases between them. Germline V lookup: CDR1 SGHRS, CDR2 YFSETQ. CDR3 loop: CASSFGGSGANVLTF. CDR3 nucleotides: TGCGCCAGCAGCTTTGGAGGCTCTGGGGCCAACGTCCTGACTTTC. Together with reference TRBV5-1 and TRBJ2-6, the CDR3 gives the full variable domain: KAGVTQTPRYLIKTRGQQVTLSCSPISGHRSVSWYQQTPGQGLQFLFEYFSETQRNKGNFPGRFSGRQFSNSRSEMNVSTLELGDSALYLCASSFGGSGANVLTFGAGSRLTVL.

In this sample, this clone turned up many times. A read error may account for a junction end that differs from germline. The V call is TRBV2, the J call TRBJ2-1; 11 positions match TRBD2. The CDR3 is 14 residues long. Germline loops: CDR1 SNHLY, CDR2 FYNNEI. The CDR3: CASREGTSGIEQFF. The CDR3 DNA sequence: TGTGCCAGCAGAGAAGGGACTAGCGGTATTGAGCAGTTCTTC.

This clone was counted ten times or more. The chain combines TRBV6-5 with TRBJ2-2, with 7 bases lining up with TRBD2. V lost 4 bases to trimming and J lost 6 bases; unmatched junction nucleotides: 20. Per germline, CDR1 MNHEY and CDR2 SVGAGI. This CDR3 has 19 residues. The CDR3 DNA reads as TGTGCCAGCAGTTCCTATTCCTGGGGTGGGAGGGCCATATCCGGGGAGCTGTTTTTT. It yields the protein CASSSYSWGGRAISGELFF.